The entry below gives a single T cell receptor (beta chain) sequence along with its context. Original processing methods: Amplification of reference gene primers was used by the study to estimate nucleated cell counts. Libraries were prepared by immunoSEQ multiplex PCR; TCRdb keeps only in-frame clonotypes and omits some of them. For V, J and clone size, that table is used; D and trimming come from the DNA. The sample holds 150,000 to 200,000 clones, 60% to 85% seen once. The sample belongs to a study of blood T cell repertoires in COVID-19. Across the study: Samples of COVID-19 (acute and convalescent) were obtained from the United States, Italy and Spain. Sources were T cells, B-cell-depleted T cells, or PBMCs; the material itself was cDNA or gDNA.

The TCR comes from a woman aged 55-75 years with COVID-19, enrolled during active disease. The sequencing input was peripheral blood.

The CDR3 DNA reads as TGTGCCAGCAGCCACAGCCGGAGGACCCAAGAGACCCAGTACTTC. As protein: CASSHSRRTQETQYF. The chain uses TRBV6-2 or TRBV6-3 and TRBJ2-5, with a possible D match to TRBD2 (5 bases). CDR3 length: 15 residues. CDR1 is MNHEY and CDR2 is SVGEGT in the germline V gene. Trimming cost V 6 bases and J 1 base, with 15 bases left between them.